This T cell receptor beta chain was sequenced for a study of T cell repertoires in cytomegalovirus infection. Looking at the study overall: Use of recently identified HLA-C-restricted and well-studied HLA-B-restricted CMV epitopes was part of the study. Matching HLA type and CMV infection were both indicated by public TCR beta signatures. Study conclusions and caveats: Adding up the frequency of public TCR beta families identified people who carried CMV plus the relevant HLA. HLA-C-restricted, CMV-specific TCR beta clonotypes were dominant ex vivo.

On this clonotype: Its antigen is still unknown.

The CDR3 runs to 11 residues. CDR1 SEHNR and CDR2 FQNEAQ come from the germline V gene (reference sequence). V dropped 9 bases and J dropped 2 bases, with 8 bases sitting between them. MiXCR, run by TCRdb on the reads, gives a single entry per CDR3 protein. This table holds about 110,000 distinct CDR3 sequences, more than 30% found once. The chain couples TRBV7-9 to TRBJ2-7; D is possibly TRBD2 (5 bases). This material consisted of CD8+ T cells from cultured PBMCs, taken from culture after CMV antigen stimulation. The clonotype comes from a human donor in good health (CMV status not recorded). Some clones in this sample may be carry-over from other donors' samples. As DNA, the CDR3 is TGTGCCAGTGAGGGTACCTACGAGCAGTACTTC. Protein product: CASEGTYEQYF.